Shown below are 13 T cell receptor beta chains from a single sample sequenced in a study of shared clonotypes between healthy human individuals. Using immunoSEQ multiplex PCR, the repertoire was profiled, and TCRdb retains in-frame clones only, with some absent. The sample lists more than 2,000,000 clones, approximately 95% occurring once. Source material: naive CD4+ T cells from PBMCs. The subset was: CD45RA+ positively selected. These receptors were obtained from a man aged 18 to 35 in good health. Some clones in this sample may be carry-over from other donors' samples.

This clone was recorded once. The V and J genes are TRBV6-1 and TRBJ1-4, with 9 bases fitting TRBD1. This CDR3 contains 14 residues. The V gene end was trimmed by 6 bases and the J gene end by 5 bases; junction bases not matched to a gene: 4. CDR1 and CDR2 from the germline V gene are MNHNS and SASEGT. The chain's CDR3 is CASRGGTGNEKLFF. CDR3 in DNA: TGTGCCAGCAGGGGTGGGACAGGGAATGAAAAACTGTTTTTT.

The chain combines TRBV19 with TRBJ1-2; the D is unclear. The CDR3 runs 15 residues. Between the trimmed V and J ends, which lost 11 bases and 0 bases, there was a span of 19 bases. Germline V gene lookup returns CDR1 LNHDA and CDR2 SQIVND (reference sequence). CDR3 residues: CASVMGPSANYGYTF. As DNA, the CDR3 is TGTGCCTCCGTTATGGGCCCATCAGCTAACTATGGCTACACCTTC.

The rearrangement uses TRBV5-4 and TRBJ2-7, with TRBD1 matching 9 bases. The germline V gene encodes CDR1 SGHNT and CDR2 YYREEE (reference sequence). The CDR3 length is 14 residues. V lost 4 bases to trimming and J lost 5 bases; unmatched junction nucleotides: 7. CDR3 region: CASSRTGGANEQYF. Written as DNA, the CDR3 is TGTGCCAGCAGCAGAACAGGGGGCGCAAACGAGCAGTACTTC.

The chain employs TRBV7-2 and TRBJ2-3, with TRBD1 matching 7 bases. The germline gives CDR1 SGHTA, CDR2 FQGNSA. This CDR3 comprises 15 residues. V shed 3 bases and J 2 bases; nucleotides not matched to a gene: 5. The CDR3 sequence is CASSFRGQTTDTQYF. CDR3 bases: TGTGCCAGCAGCTTTAGGGGACAGACCACAGATACGCAGTATTTT.

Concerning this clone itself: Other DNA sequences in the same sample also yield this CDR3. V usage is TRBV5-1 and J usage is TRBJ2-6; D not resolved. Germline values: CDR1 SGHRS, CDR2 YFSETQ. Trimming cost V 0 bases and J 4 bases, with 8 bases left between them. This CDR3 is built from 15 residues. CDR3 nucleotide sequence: TGCGCCAGCAGCTTGGAAGGGTCCGGGGCCAACGTCCTGACTTTC. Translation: CASSLEGSGANVLTF.

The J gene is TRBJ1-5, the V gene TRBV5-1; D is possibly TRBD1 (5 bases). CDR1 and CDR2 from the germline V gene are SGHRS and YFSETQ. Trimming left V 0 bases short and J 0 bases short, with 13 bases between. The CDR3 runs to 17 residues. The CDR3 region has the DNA TGCGCCAGCAGCTTGGACCCCGGGGCCCATAGCAATCAGCCCCAGCATTTT. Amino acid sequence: CASSLDPGAHSNQPQHF.

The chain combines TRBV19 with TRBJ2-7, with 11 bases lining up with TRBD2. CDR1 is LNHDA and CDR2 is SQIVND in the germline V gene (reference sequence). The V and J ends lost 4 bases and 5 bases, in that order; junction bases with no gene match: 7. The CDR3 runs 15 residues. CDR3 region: CASSRAGTSGDEQYF. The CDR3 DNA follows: TGTGCCAGTAGTAGAGCCGGGACTAGCGGAGACGAGCAGTACTTC.

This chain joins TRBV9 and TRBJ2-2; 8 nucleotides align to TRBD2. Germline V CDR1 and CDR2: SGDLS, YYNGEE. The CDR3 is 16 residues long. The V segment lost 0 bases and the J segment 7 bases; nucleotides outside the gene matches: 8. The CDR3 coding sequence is TGTGCCAGCAGCGTAGCGAACGGGAGGGGCGTCGGGGAGCTGTTTTTT. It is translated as CASSVANGRGVGELFF. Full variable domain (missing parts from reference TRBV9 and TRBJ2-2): DSGVTQTPKHLITATGQRVTLRCSPRSGDLSVYWYQQSLDQGLQFLIQYYNGEERAKGNILERFSAQQFPDLHSELNLSSLELGDSALYFCASSVANGRGVGELFFGEGSRLTVL.

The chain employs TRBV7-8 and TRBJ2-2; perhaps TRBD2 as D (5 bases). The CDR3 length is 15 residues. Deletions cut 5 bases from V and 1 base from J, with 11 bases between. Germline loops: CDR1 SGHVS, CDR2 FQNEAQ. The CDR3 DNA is TGTGCCAGCAGCCTGGGGAGCGGGAACACCGGGGAGCTGTTTTTT. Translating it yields CASSLGSGNTGELFF.

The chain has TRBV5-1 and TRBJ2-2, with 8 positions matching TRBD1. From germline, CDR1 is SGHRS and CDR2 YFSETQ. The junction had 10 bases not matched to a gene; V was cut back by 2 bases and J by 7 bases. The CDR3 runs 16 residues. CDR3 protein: CASSFRTGRWGGELFF. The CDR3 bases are TGCGCCAGCAGCTTCCGGACAGGGAGATGGGGCGGGGAGCTGTTTTTT.

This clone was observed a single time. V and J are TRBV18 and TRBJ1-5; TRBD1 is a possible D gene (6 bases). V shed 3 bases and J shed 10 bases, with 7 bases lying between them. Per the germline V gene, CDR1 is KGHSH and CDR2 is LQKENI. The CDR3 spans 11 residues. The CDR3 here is CASSPGGPQHF. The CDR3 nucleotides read TGTGCCAGCTCACCTGGGGGCCCCCAGCATTTT.

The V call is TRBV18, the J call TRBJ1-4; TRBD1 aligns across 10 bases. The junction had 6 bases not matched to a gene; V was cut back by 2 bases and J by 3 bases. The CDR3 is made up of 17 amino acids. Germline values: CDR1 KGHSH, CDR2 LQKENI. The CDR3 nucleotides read TGTGCCAGCTCACCAATGGGACAGGGGCGACCTAATGAAAAACTGTTTTTT. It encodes CASSPMGQGRPNEKLFF.

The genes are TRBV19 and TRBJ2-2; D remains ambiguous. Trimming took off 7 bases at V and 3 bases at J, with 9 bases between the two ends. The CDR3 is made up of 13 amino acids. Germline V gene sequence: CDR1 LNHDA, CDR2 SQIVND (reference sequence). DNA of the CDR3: TGTGCCAGTAAAACGGGCGACACCGGGGAGCTGTTTTTT. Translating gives CASKTGDTGELFF.